This T cell receptor beta chain is drawn from a study of T cell responses to AZD1222 COVID-19 vaccine. Study-wide context: Second-dose schedules of about 4 or about 12 weeks were combined. Study findings and constraints: AZD1222 recipients seropositive at baseline numbered only 5 or 6. After the peak T cell response, and only then, were repertoires sampled.

To note about this clone: Its cognate antigen is unknown.

Germline CDR1 reads MDHEN; CDR2 reads SYDVKM. The CDR3 is made up of 16 amino acids. The trim removed 6 bases at V and 4 bases at J, leaving 12 bases unmatched. Using immunoSEQ multiplex PCR, the repertoire was profiled, and TCRdb retains in-frame clones only, with some absent. The sample records roughly 98,000 clones, approximately 90% being singletons. The gene calls are TRBV28 and TRBJ1-5; 7 nucleotides line up with TRBD1. This sample comprised peripheral blood, obtained on day 0 of AZD1222 vaccination. This clonotype was obtained from an adult in good health. This chain's CDR3 is CASSETGNIGNQPQHF. CDR3 sequence (DNA): TGTGCCAGCAGCGAGACAGGGAACATTGGTAATCAGCCCCAGCATTTT.